One and the same sample provided the 13 T cell receptor beta chains below, sequenced in a study of blood T cell repertoires in COVID-19. Assay used: immunoSEQ multiplex PCR; TCRdb lists only in-frame clones, some missing. The sample contains around 250,000 clones, 86% of which appear only once. Sequences were obtained from PBMCs or T cells enriched from blood (not recorded which). These receptors came from a young man who had recovered from COVID-19.

The chain recombines TRBV20-1 with TRBJ2-7; 10 bases match TRBD2. J was trimmed by 6 bases and V by 3 bases; bases with no gene match: 8. Germline loops: CDR1 DFQATT, CDR2 SNEGSKA (reference sequence). This CDR3 is built from 14 residues. CDR3 in amino acids: CSASSLAGTFEQYF. DNA for the CDR3: TGCAGTGCTAGTTCACTAGCGGGAACTTTCGAGCAGTACTTC.

CDR3 DNA: TGTGCCAGCAGCTTAGAGACGGGAGGCTCCTACGAGCAGTACTTC. Residues: CASSLETGGSYEQYF. The rearrangement joins TRBV7-9 to TRBJ2-7; TRBD2 aligns across 7 bases. The V and J ends lost 1 base and 0 bases, in that order; junction bases with no gene match: 3. CDR1 is SEHNR and CDR2 is FQNEAQ in the germline V gene (reference sequence). CDR3 size: 15 residues.

J is TRBJ2-1 and V is TRBV3-1 (or the pseudogene TRBV3-2); D is unclear. V was shortened by 1 base and J by 3 bases, with 7 bases between the two germline ends. The CDR3 length is 14 residues. The germline V gene encodes CDR1 LGHDT and CDR2 YNNKEL (reference sequence). The CDR3 protein is CASSQVRSYNEQFF. CDR3 nucleotides: TGTGCCAGCAGCCAAGTGCGAAGCTACAATGAGCAGTTCTTC.

The chain links TRBV13 to TRBJ1-1; 9 bases fit TRBD1. The CDR3 has 14 residues. J gave up 5 bases and V 6 bases, and 7 bases lay outside the gene matches. Germline V gene lookup returns CDR1 PRHDT and CDR2 FYEKMQ (reference sequence). The CDR3 DNA follows: TGTGCCAGCAGGCCCTACAGGGGGCTTACTGAAGCTTTCTTT. Translation gives CASRPYRGLTEAFF.

This clone appeared a few times. The CDR3 nucleotides are TGCGCCAGCAGCTTAGGGACTAGTTACAATGAGCAGTTCTTC. Its protein product is CASSLGTSYNEQFF. The chain joins TRBV5-1 to TRBJ2-1, with 8 bases that match TRBD2. The CDR3 spans 14 residues. Germline V lookup: CDR1 SGHRS, CDR2 YFSETQ. V was clipped by 2 bases and J by 4 bases; unmatched bases: 2. Full variable domain (remainder filled in from reference TRBV5-1 and TRBJ2-1): KAGVTQTPRYLIKTRGQQVTLSCSPISGHRSVSWYQQTPGQGLQFLFEYFSETQRNKGNFPGRFSGRQFSNSRSEMNVSTLELGDSALYLCASSLGTSYNEQFFGPGTRLTVL.

A note on this clone: The junction departs from germline at one end; a sequencing error may be responsible. V gene TRBV5-4 combines with J gene TRBJ1-1; the D gene is possibly TRBD1 (5 bases). Per germline, CDR1 SGHNT and CDR2 YYREEE (reference sequence). The CDR3 runs to 17 residues. CDR3 in amino acids: CASSLIVVQGMNTEAFF. The CDR3 nucleotides read TGTGCCAGCAGCTTGATAGTTGTTCAGGGAATGAATACTGAAGCTTTCTTT.

CDR3 region: CASGDFGGSNEKLFF. The CDR3 DNA is TGTGCCAGCGGGGACTTCGGAGGATCTAATGAAAAACTGTTTTTT. This chain links TRBV6-5 with TRBJ1-4; the D gene is possibly TRBD1 (5 bases). The CDR3 runs 15 residues. Germline assignment: CDR1 MNHEY and CDR2 SVGAGI. Trimming shortened V by 8 bases and J by 3 bases, and 16 bases separated the two germline ends.

This chain uses TRBV28 with TRBJ2-1; D may be TRBD1 (6 bases). Germline V gene lookup returns CDR1 MDHEN and CDR2 SYDVKM. Trimming took off 8 bases at V and 6 bases at J, with 11 bases between the two ends. The CDR3 has 12 residues. The CDR3 sequence is CASLKGGNEQFF. CDR3 nucleotides: TGTGCCAGCCTCAAAGGGGGCAATGAGCAGTTCTTC.

The V gene is TRBV7-2, the J gene TRBJ1-2, with D perhaps matching TRBD1 (5 bases). V lost 2 bases, J lost 4 bases, and 17 bases lay in between. This CDR3 spans 16 amino acids. Germline V CDR1 and CDR2: SGHTA, FQGNSA. The CDR3 loop reads CASSLNPDSSLYGYTF. In DNA form, the CDR3 reads TGTGCCAGCAGCTTAAACCCCGACAGCTCCCTCTATGGCTACACCTTC.

The gene calls are TRBV18 and TRBJ1-3; D is perhaps TRBD1 (6 bases). V lost 2 bases and J 4 bases, leaving 15 bases between the germline ends. Germline values: CDR1 KGHSH, CDR2 LQKENI. The CDR3 sequence is 16 residues long. CDR3 amino acids: CASSPVRGASGNTIYF. CDR3 DNA sequence: TGTGCCAGCTCACCAGTTCGGGGGGCATCGGGAAACACCATATATTTT.

The chain carries TRBV28 and TRBJ2-7; 9 nucleotides agree with TRBD1. After removal of 7 bases from V and 4 bases from J, the junction contained 5 bases not matched to a gene. Germline CDR1 is MDHEN and CDR2 is SYDVKM. The CDR3 runs to 13 residues. The CDR3 loop reads CASKTGGVYEQYF. CDR3 nucleotide sequence: TGTGCCAGCAAGACAGGGGGAGTATACGAGCAGTACTTC.

The chain joins TRBV3-1 (or the pseudogene TRBV3-2) to TRBJ2-5, with D maybe TRBD1 (6 bases). The V gene's germline CDR1 is LGHDT and CDR2 YNNKEL (reference sequence). This CDR3 spans 14 amino acids. V lost 2 bases, J lost 5 bases, and 12 bases lay in between. The DNA of the CDR3 is TGTGCCAGCAGCCAAATACAGGGTCGGGAGACCCAGTACTTC. This encodes CASSQIQGRETQYF.

The chain joins TRBV30 to TRBJ2-3, with a weak D call TRBD1 (6 bases). V lost 0 bases and J 1 base, leaving 8 bases between the germline ends. This CDR3 has 14 residues. Per the germline V gene, CDR1 is GTSNPN and CDR2 is SVGIG (reference sequence). CDR3 in DNA: TGTGCCTGGAGTGTGCCAGGGGGCACAGATACGCAGTATTTT. This sequence encodes CAWSVPGGTDTQYF.